The 10 T cell receptor beta chains presented below share a single source sample, sequenced in a study of blood T cells in healthy people across ages. Sample-barcoded 5' priming and a J-beta primer mix drove a second PCR of about 6 to 12 cycles. From the 5' RACE reads, TCRdb called clonotypes with MiXCR, one entry per CDR3 protein. Of 1,500,000 or so distinct CDR3 sequences listed, roughly 60% are singletons. Material: blood. The receptors here all came from a man younger than 35 in good health.

V usage is TRBV29-1 and J usage is TRBJ2-3; 7 bases agree with TRBD2. Germline CDR1 reads SQVTM; CDR2 reads ANQGSEA. The ends lost 7 bases at V and 0 bases at J; junction bases unmatched: 13. The CDR3 has 16 amino acids. The CDR3 sequence: CSAVGLRGDSTDTQYF. The CDR3 DNA follows: TGCAGCGCTGTTGGGCTACGGGGGGATAGCACAGATACGCAGTATTTT.

The V call is TRBV20-1, the J call TRBJ2-7; TRBD2 agrees at 8 bases. The CDR3 contains 14 residues. V gave up 6 bases and J gave up 0 bases; unmatched junction bases: 7. Germline V gives CDR1 DFQATT, CDR2 SNEGSKA (reference sequence). CDR3 sequence: CSAGGDWSSYEQYF. CDR3 bases: TGCAGTGCCGGGGGGGACTGGAGCTCCTACGAGCAGTACTTC.

This clonotype was counted once. V usage is TRBV25-1 and J usage is TRBJ2-3; no reliable D call. The V gene lost 7 bases and the J gene lost 5 bases, with 10 bases spanning the gap. This CDR3 spans 12 amino acids. The germline CDR1 and CDR2 sequences are MGHDK and SYGVNS. The CDR3 coding sequence is TGTGCCAGCATACTGGGAATAGATACGCAGTATTTT. It translates to CASILGIDTQYF.

Many counts were recorded for this clonotype. The chain has TRBV4-1 and TRBJ2-7, with a weak D call TRBD2 (5 bases). The CDR3 loop spans 12 amino acids. Deletions cut 3 bases from V and 3 bases from J, with 6 bases between. Germline loops: CDR1 MGHRA, CDR2 YSYEKL. CDR3 residues: CASSHGSYEQYF. The CDR3 region has the DNA TGCGCCAGCAGCCATGGGAGCTACGAGCAGTACTTC.

This clonotype was detected only a few times. The chain combines TRBV10-3 with TRBJ1-1; TRBD1 matches at 10 bases. Germline-derived CDR1 and CDR2 are ENHRY and SYGVKD. V lost 4 bases to trimming and J lost 8 bases; unmatched junction nucleotides: 4. There are 13 residues in the CDR3. The DNA for the CDR3 is TGTGCCATCAGTGGGACAGGGGGGAACGAAGCTTTCTTT. Protein: CAISGTGGNEAFF.

This chain links TRBV20-1 with TRBJ2-3; D possibly corresponds to TRBD1 (5 bases). Trimming took 1 base from V and 2 from J, leaving 10 bases between them. Looked up from germline, CDR1 is DFQATT and CDR2 is SNEGSKA (reference sequence). The CDR3 consists of 14 residues. CDR3 DNA sequence: TGCAGTGCTAGAGTAGACAGTTACACAGATACGCAGTATTTT. Amino acid sequence: CSARVDSYTDTQYF.

This rearrangement joins TRBV4-2 to TRBJ1-2; 7 bases agree with TRBD1. With V trimmed by 2 bases and J by 2 bases, 11 bases remained unmatched. The CDR3 contains 17 residues. Per germline, CDR1 LGHNA and CDR2 YNFKEQ. The CDR3 is CASSQRAGGGENYGYTF. The CDR3 DNA is TGTGCCAGCAGCCAAAGAGCGGGAGGGGGCGAGAACTATGGCTACACCTTC.

On this clonotype itself: At one boundary the junction diverges from the germline segment, which might be a read error. The chain uses TRBV20-1 and TRBJ2-3; D might be TRBD2 (5 bases). CDR3 length: 17 amino acids. Germline V gene sequence: CDR1 DFQATT, CDR2 SNEGSKA (reference sequence). Written as DNA, the CDR3 is TGCAGTGCTCCGGTTGGTGGAGGCCTCGTTAGCACAGAAACGCAGTATTTT. Its translation: CSAPVGGGLVSTETQYF.

A note on this clonotype: One end of the junction is discordant with germline, which a read error may explain. The rearrangement uses TRBV20-1 and TRBJ1-6; D may be TRBD1 (5 bases). Germline V gene sequence: CDR1 DFQATT, CDR2 SNEGSKA (reference sequence). The length of the CDR3 is 17 residues. The CDR3: CGALRGAGSANNSPLHF. CDR3 bases: TGCGGTGCTCTTCGGGGCGCGGGGAGCGCCAATAATTCACCCCTCCACTTT.

The chain is built from TRBV27 and TRBJ1-2, with TRBD1 matching 9 bases. Germline V gene sequence: CDR1 MNHEY, CDR2 SMNVEV (reference sequence). This CDR3 has 15 amino acids. V trimming: 6 bases; J trimming: 7 bases; junction bases outside the gene matches: 12. The CDR3 region has the DNA TGTGCCAGCAGCCTCGGCGGGACAGGGTATGGTGGCTACACCTTC. Translating it yields CASSLGGTGYGGYTF.